The sample holds many counts of the clone carrying this T cell receptor beta chain. Its matching antigen is unknown. The CDR3 length is 10 residues. V dropped 6 bases and J dropped 5 bases, with 2 bases sitting between them. The germline gives CDR1 SGHTA, CDR2 FQGTGA. Regions amplified from RNA transcripts were the TCR beta CDR3 regions. The primer set for the first-round RT-PCR of the TCR CDR3 was HTBI. TCRdb reprocessed the multiplex PCR reads with MiXCR, giving one entry per CDR3 protein. The sample consists of approximately 200,000 distinct CDR3 sequences, about 16% of them appearing once. The data are from a study of T cells in Graves' hyperthyroidism and ophthalmopathy. Study observations and caveats: Model predictions of ophthalmopathy came a median approximately 6 months before onset.

The source of this sequence is a man aged 40-55 years with Graves' hyperthyroidism. Specimen: blood. The V call is TRBV7-3, the J call TRBJ2-1; D uncertain. CDR3 loop: CASRNNEQFF. Here the CDR3 DNA reads TGTGCCAGCAGAAACAATGAGCAGTTCTTC.